The 22 T cell receptor beta chains reported below all come from one sample, sequenced in a study of blood T cell repertoires in COVID-19 (dated by TCRdb to the early 2020s). The method was the immunoSEQ multiplex PCR assay. This immuneACCESS table, as held by TCRdb, lists in-frame sequences with V and J called but not all clones. Of the missing ones, under half trace to an unresolved V gene in checked studies; the others have no known cause. The sample table records 95,000 or so clones; roughly 80% of these occur just once. The ten largest clones represent more than 20% of the sample. The sequencing input was peripheral blood. These receptors were collected from a man aged 80 or over with active or convalescent COVID-19.

The genes are TRBV7-8 and TRBJ2-3; 10 bases match TRBD1. This CDR3 contains 16 residues. The ends lost 4 bases at V and 11 bases at J; junction bases unmatched: 15. The germline CDR1 and CDR2 sequences are SGHVS and FQNEAQ. CDR3 in amino acids: CASSSYRDRGPYVQYF. The CDR3 coding sequence is TGTGCCAGCAGCTCGTACCGGGACAGGGGTCCGTATGTGCAGTATTTT.

The chain has TRBV2 and TRBJ2-7; TRBD1 aligns across 7 bases. The J segment lost 9 bases and the V segment lost 2 bases, leaving 13 bases of the junction unmatched. Germline-derived CDR1 and CDR2 are SNHLY and FYNNEI. This CDR3 comprises 15 residues. For the CDR3, the DNA is TGTGCCAGCAGTGAATTGAGGGGACAGTCCCAATTGCAGTACTTC. Translating it yields CASSELRGQSQLQYF.

This chain joins TRBV7-2 and TRBJ1-3; no reliable D call. V lost 7 bases to trimming and J lost 0 bases, with 10 bases between them. Germline CDR1 is SGHTA and CDR2 is FQGNSA. CDR3 size: 14 residues. The CDR3 sequence is CASTRIGSGNTIYF. As DNA, the CDR3 is TGTGCCAGCACCCGTATCGGCTCTGGAAACACCATATATTTT.

The chain couples TRBV28 to TRBJ1-1, with D possibly matching TRBD1 (6 bases). The CDR3 has 16 amino acids. V lost 2 bases and J lost 1, with 14 bases in between. Germline V gene sequence: CDR1 MDHEN, CDR2 SYDVKM. CDR3 sequence reads: CASSLNPPGENTEAFF. CDR3 in DNA: TGTGCCAGCAGTTTAAACCCCCCAGGGGAGAACACTGAAGCTTTCTTT.

This chain connects TRBV6-5 to TRBJ1-5; D is perhaps TRBD1 (6 bases). Trimming pared 0 bases from V and 6 bases from J, leaving 15 bases between. Germline V CDR1 and CDR2: MNHEY, SVGAGI. The CDR3 is made up of 16 amino acids. The CDR3 region is CASSYSSSGGGQPQHF. The CDR3 DNA reads as TGTGCCAGCAGTTACTCTTCATCGGGGGGCGGTCAGCCCCAGCATTTT.

The chain carries TRBV6-5 and TRBJ1-5; TRBD1 matches at 8 bases. The CDR3 sequence is 15 residues long. V lost 6 bases to trimming and J lost 1 base; unmatched junction nucleotides: 5. CDR1 and CDR2 (germline): MNHEY, SVGAGI. This CDR3 is CASRGRGPSNQPQHF. The CDR3, as DNA: TGTGCCAGCAGAGGCAGGGGGCCGAGCAATCAGCCCCAGCATTTT.

V gene TRBV5-4 combines with J gene TRBJ1-1, with D perhaps matching TRBD1 (6 bases). V gave up 3 bases and J gave up 0 bases, with 15 bases separating them. CDR1 and CDR2 from the germline V gene are SGHNT and YYREEE (reference sequence). The CDR3 spans 16 residues. CDR3 in DNA: TGTGCCAGCAGCTCGGACAGAGGCCAGATGAACACTGAAGCTTTCTTT. Its translation is CASSSDRGQMNTEAFF.

The J gene is TRBJ2-5, the V gene TRBV19, with TRBD2 identical over 9 bases. There are 17 residues in the CDR3. V lost 3 bases, J lost 5 bases, and 13 bases stayed unmatched. CDR1 is LNHDA, CDR2 SQIVND, per germline (reference sequence). CDR3 in DNA: TGTGCCAGTAGTATCAATAGGCTAGCGGGGAGAGCGGAGACCCAGTACTTC. Amino acids: CASSINRLAGRAETQYF.

This sequence joins TRBV21-1 and TRBJ1-4. TRBV21-1 is a pseudogene segment. The CDR3 runs 10 residues. For the CDR3, the DNA is TGTGCCCTAAGAGATGAAAAACTGTTTTTT. This gives the protein CALRDEKLFF.

The chain uses TRBV19 and TRBJ2-3; 10 bases align to TRBD2. Per germline, CDR1 LNHDA and CDR2 SQIVND (reference sequence). There are 15 residues in the CDR3. V lost 9 bases, J lost 2 bases, and 8 bases stayed unmatched. The CDR3 DNA is TGTGCCAGCCGATTAGCGGGGGGCCACACAGATACGCAGTATTTT. It yields the protein CASRLAGGHTDTQYF.

This clone was observed a single time. The CDR3 loop is CASSPIAGESYEQYF. CDR3 nucleotides: TGTGCCAGCAGCCCAATAGCGGGGGAGTCCTACGAGCAGTACTTC. This sequence joins TRBV9 and TRBJ2-7, with 9 bases that match TRBD2. Looked up from germline, CDR1 is SGDLS and CDR2 is YYNGEE. This CDR3 comprises 15 residues. Trimming cost V 4 bases and J 1 base; bases outside gene matches: 6.

This chain joins TRBV6-5 and TRBJ1-6; D call uncertain. CDR3 length: 14 residues. V was cut by 8 bases and J by 7 bases, with 15 bases left in between. Per germline, CDR1 MNHEY and CDR2 SVGAGI. CDR3 protein: CASFGGIGNSPLHF. The CDR3 DNA sequence: TGTGCCAGCTTCGGAGGAATAGGGAATTCACCCCTCCACTTT.

The chain has TRBV29-1 and TRBJ1-1; tentatively, D is TRBD1 (6 bases). The germline gives CDR1 SQVTM, CDR2 ANQGSEA. V shed 0 bases and J shed 4 bases, with 9 bases lying between them. CDR3 size: 13 residues. The CDR3: CSVEDQGGTEAFF. The CDR3, as DNA: TGCAGCGTTGAAGACCAAGGGGGCACTGAAGCTTTCTTT.

This chain joins TRBV19 and TRBJ1-2; the D gene is possibly TRBD1 (5 bases). Trimming shortened V by 1 base and J by 4 bases, and 13 bases separated the two germline ends. The CDR3 extends over 15 amino acids. From germline, CDR1 is LNHDA and CDR2 SQIVND (reference sequence). This chain's CDR3 is CASSIVGAQVYGYTF. DNA for the CDR3: TGTGCCAGTAGTATAGTTGGTGCACAGGTCTATGGCTACACCTTC.

Worth noting for this clone: Additional DNA sequences in this sample encode the identical CDR3. The rearrangement links TRBV6-6 to TRBJ2-5; 8 positions match TRBD2. The CDR3 totals 15 residues. V gave up 2 bases and J gave up 2 bases; unmatched junction bases: 4. Germline CDR1 MNHNY, CDR2 SVGAGI (reference sequence). The CDR3 protein is CASSYGGGPQETQYF. The CDR3 region has the DNA TGTGCCAGCAGTTACGGCGGGGGGCCTCAAGAGACCCAGTACTTC.

The rearrangement links TRBV5-1 to TRBJ2-1; tentative D call: TRBD2 (5 bases). V gave up 4 bases and J gave up 8 bases, with 22 bases separating them. The CDR3 runs to 16 residues. The germline gives CDR1 SGHRS, CDR2 YFSETQ. The CDR3 nucleotides read TGCGCCAGCAGCCCAGACGGGGTGTTTAGAGGCGATGAGCAGTTCTTC. This gives the protein CASSPDGVFRGDEQFF.

This clone was counted a single time. The rearrangement links TRBV7-3 to TRBJ2-3; 15 bases fit TRBD2. The CDR3 has 18 amino acids. Looked up from germline, CDR1 is SGHTA and CDR2 is FQGTGA. The junction had 5 bases not matched to a gene; V was cut back by 4 bases and J by 0 bases. This chain's CDR3 is CASSSGTSGGLSTDTQYF. The CDR3 DNA reads as TGTGCCAGCAGCTCCGGGACTAGCGGGGGGCTCAGCACAGATACGCAGTATTTT.

The chain employs TRBV10-3 and TRBJ1-1; D gene unclear. Germline values: CDR1 ENHRY, CDR2 SYGVKD. The V end was cut by 11 bases, the J end by 1 base, with 17 bases between. The CDR3 has 14 residues. The CDR3 region is CASNPGVENTEAFF. The CDR3 DNA follows: TGTGCCTCCAACCCCGGGGTCGAGAACACTGAAGCTTTCTTT.

V and J are TRBV5-1 and TRBJ1-2; D ambiguous. The germline V gene encodes CDR1 SGHRS and CDR2 YFSETQ. The CDR3 has 15 residues. Trimming took 5 bases from V and 4 from J, leaving 18 bases between them. CDR3 in DNA: TGCGCCAGCAGGCCCGGGGAGAGGAAAAGCTATGGCTACACCTTC. Its translation is CASRPGERKSYGYTF.

V and J are TRBV27 and TRBJ1-2; a weak D match, TRBD1 (5 bases). Trimming stripped 6 bases from V and 4 bases from J, with 18 bases between. CDR1 and CDR2 from the germline V gene are MNHEY and SMNVEV (reference sequence). The CDR3 is made up of 15 amino acids. The CDR3 sequence: CASSPRGTLGYGYTF. DNA of the CDR3: TGTGCCAGCAGCCCTAGAGGGACTCTTGGCTATGGCTACACCTTC.

This clone has just a few counts. The rearrangement joins TRBV5-1 to TRBJ2-7; D uncertain. Germline loops: CDR1 SGHRS, CDR2 YFSETQ. The CDR3 length is 13 residues. Deletions cut 0 bases from V and 6 bases from J, with 10 bases between. CDR3 nucleotide sequence: TGCGCCAGCAGCTTGGTACGGCAGGCCGAGCAGTACTTC. Protein sequence: CASSLVRQAEQYF.

The chain uses TRBV6-4 and TRBJ1-2; D is perhaps TRBD1 (6 bases). Germline loops: CDR1 MRHNA, CDR2 SNTAGT. V was cut by 6 bases and J by 4 bases, with 12 bases left in between. This CDR3 region has 13 residues. Here the CDR3 DNA reads TGTGCCAGCAGGATGCAGGGGATCTATGGCTACACCTTC. Translating it yields CASRMQGIYGYTF.